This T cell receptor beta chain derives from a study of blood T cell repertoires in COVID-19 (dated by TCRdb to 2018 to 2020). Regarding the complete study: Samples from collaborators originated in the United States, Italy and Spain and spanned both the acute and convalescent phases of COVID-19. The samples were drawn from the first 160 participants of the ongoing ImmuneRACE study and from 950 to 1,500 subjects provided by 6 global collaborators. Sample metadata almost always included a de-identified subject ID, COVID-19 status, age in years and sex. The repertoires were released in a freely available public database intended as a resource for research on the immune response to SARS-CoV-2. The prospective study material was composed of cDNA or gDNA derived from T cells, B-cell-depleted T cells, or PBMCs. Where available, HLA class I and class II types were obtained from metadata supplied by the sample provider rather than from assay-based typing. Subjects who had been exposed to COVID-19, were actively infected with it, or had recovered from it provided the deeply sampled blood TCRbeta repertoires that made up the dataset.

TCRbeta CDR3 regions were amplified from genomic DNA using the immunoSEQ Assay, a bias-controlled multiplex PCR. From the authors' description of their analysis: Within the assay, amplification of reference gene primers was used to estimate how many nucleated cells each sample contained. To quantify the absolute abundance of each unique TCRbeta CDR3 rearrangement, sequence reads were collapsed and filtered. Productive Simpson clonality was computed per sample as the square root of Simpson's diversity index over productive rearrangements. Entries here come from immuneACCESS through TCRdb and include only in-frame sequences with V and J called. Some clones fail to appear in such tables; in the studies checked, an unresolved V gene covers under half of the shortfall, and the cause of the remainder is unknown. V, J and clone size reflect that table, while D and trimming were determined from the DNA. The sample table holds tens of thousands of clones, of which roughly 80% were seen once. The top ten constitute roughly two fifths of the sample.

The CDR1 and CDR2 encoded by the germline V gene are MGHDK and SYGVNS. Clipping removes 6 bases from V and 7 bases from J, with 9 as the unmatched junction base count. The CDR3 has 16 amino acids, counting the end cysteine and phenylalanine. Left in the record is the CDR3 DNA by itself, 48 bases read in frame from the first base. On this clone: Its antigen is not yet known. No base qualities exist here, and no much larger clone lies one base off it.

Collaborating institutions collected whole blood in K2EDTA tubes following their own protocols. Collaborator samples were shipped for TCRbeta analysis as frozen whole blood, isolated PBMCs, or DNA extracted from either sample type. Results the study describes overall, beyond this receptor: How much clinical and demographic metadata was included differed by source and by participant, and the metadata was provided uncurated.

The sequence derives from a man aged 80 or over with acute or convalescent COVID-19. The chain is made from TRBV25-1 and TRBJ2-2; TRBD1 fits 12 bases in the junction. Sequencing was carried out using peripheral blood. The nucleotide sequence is TGTGCCAGCAGACCACCCGGGACAGGGGGCAACGGGGAGCTGTTTTTT. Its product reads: CASRPPGTGGNGELFF.